The present TCR beta chain was sequenced within a study of cytomegalovirus exposure and HLA in healthy donors. General observations from the study: In a later analysis, TCR association rates varied by HLA locus: DRB1 most, HLA-C fewest.

The germline CDR1 and CDR2 sequences are SEHNR and FQNEAQ (reference sequence). The CDR3 spans 15 residues. After removal of 4 bases from V and 6 bases from J, the junction contained 5 bases not matched to a gene. 13 Jbeta primers and 60 Vbeta primers were used for the PCR. Clones were sequenced by immunoSEQ multiplex PCR, and TCRdb holds only the in-frame ones, with some missing. Its listing shows around 150,000 clones. About this clone: Its cognate antigen is unknown.

The specimen sequenced was PBMCs. This receptor was taken from a woman between 55 and 75 years old in good health and CMV-seronegative. The V gene is TRBV7-9, the J gene TRBJ1-6; 8 positions agree with TRBD1. The CDR3 coding sequence is TGTGCCAGCAGCTGGCTAGGACAGGGTAATTCACCCCTCCACTTT. Protein: CASSWLGQGNSPLHF.